This TCR beta chain originates from a study of blood T cell repertoires in COVID-19. Looking at the study overall: Some COVID-19 samples were acute and others convalescent; all came from the United States, Italy and Spain. T cells, B-cell-depleted T cells, or PBMCs supplied cDNA or gDNA.

In the source study's methods: Counts of nucleated cells, estimated from reference gene primer amplification, were obtained. Some clones are missing from TCRdb's copy, which holds only in-frame ones; the method was immunoSEQ multiplex PCR. V, J and clone size were drawn from that table, and D and trimming were deduced from the DNA. The sample shows about 670,000 clones, 80% to 90% of them seen only once. Germline values: CDR1 LGHNT, CDR2 FRNRAP. The CDR3 length is 15 residues. The V gene lost 3 bases and the J gene lost 0 bases, with 9 bases spanning the gap. Input material: peripheral blood. The V and J genes are TRBV12-5 and TRBJ1-3; D is unclear. This TCR was recovered from a woman aged 18-29 years with acute or convalescent COVID-19. Written as DNA, the CDR3 is TGTGCTAGTGGTTTTCGACTTCCCTCTGGAAACACCATATATTTT. It translates to CASGFRLPSGNTIYF.